These 32 T cell receptor beta chains were all obtained from the same sample, sequenced in a study of cytomegalovirus exposure and HLA in healthy donors. The PCR made use of 60 Vbeta and 13 Jbeta primers. Method: immunoSEQ multiplex PCR; TCRdb's copy keeps in-frame clones and lacks some. The sample carries more than 120,000 clones, 80% recorded once. Sequencing input: PBMCs. These receptors all come from a woman in her 30s in good health and CMV-seronegative.

V gene TRBV4-1 combines with J gene TRBJ1-1, with a tentative D call TRBD1 (6 bases). Germline CDR1 reads MGHRA; CDR2 reads YSYEKL. This CDR3 is 15 amino acids long. Trimming pared 0 bases from V and 2 bases from J, leaving 10 bases between. The CDR3 loop reads CASSQDLGANTEAFF. CDR3 bases: TGCGCCAGCAGCCAAGATCTGGGGGCTAACACTGAAGCTTTCTTT.

V usage is TRBV19 and J usage is TRBJ2-3; tentative D call: TRBD1 (6 bases). Trimming cost V 6 bases and J 4 bases, with 14 bases left between them. The CDR3 length is 14 residues. Per germline, CDR1 LNHDA and CDR2 SQIVND (reference sequence). The CDR3 bases are TGTGCCAGTAGGAGAACAGGGTCGGCAGATACGCAGTATTTT. Protein sequence: CASRRTGSADTQYF.

V gene TRBV27 combines with J gene TRBJ1-1, with 7 bases aligning to TRBD1. This CDR3 contains 17 residues. Germline V gene sequence: CDR1 MNHEY, CDR2 SMNVEV (reference sequence). V shed 3 bases, J shed 1 base, and the junction held 11 bases outside the gene matches. The DNA of the CDR3 is TGTGCCAGCAGTTTGCGCGGACAGGCCAGGGGGAACACTGAAGCTTTCTTT. This codes for CASSLRGQARGNTEAFF.

The chain employs TRBV6-6 and TRBJ2-6; a weak D match, TRBD2 (6 bases). CDR1 is MNHNY and CDR2 is SVGAGI in the germline V gene (reference sequence). The CDR3 runs to 14 residues. The V and J ends lost 6 bases and 0 bases respectively, with 6 bases between them. In DNA, the CDR3 is TGTGCCAGCAGCGGGAGCTCTGGGGCCAACGTCCTGACTTTC. Translated: CASSGSSGANVLTF.

This rearrangement joins TRBV27 to TRBJ2-5, with 7 bases that match TRBD1. The J call is in doubt because the DNA end fits TRBJ2-7 better. The CDR3 contains 15 residues. Germline V lookup: CDR1 MNHEY, CDR2 SMNVEV (reference sequence). Here the CDR3 reads CASSSLGTVLYEQYF. The CDR3 nucleotides are TGTGCCAGCAGTTCCCTCGGGACAGTCCTTTACGAGCAGTACTTC.

The chain uses TRBV7-2 and TRBJ2-1, with 8 bases identical to TRBD1. CDR1 SGHTA and CDR2 FQGNSA come from the germline V gene. This CDR3 spans 13 amino acids. V was pared by 3 bases and J by 7 bases, with 2 bases of the junction left unmatched. The CDR3 region is CASSLGQANEQFF. The CDR3 DNA sequence: TGTGCCAGCAGCTTGGGACAGGCTAATGAGCAGTTCTTC.

This clone was found once. The rearrangement links TRBV7-2 to TRBJ2-7; a possible D gene is TRBD2 (6 bases). V lost 5 bases and J 2 bases, leaving 13 bases between the germline ends. This CDR3 has 14 amino acids. Germline CDR1 reads SGHTA; CDR2 reads FQGNSA. This CDR3 reads CASSPRRGTYEQYF. Here the CDR3 DNA reads TGTGCCAGCAGCCCTAGGCGGGGCACCTACGAGCAGTACTTC.

This clone was seen more than once but under ten times. The chain carries TRBV15 and TRBJ1-1; unclear D gene. Trimming shortened V by 0 bases and J by 0 bases, and 8 bases separated the two germline ends. Germline assignment: CDR1 LNHNV and CDR2 YYDKDF (reference sequence). This CDR3 region has 15 residues. CDR3: CATSRDSGVNTEAFF. The CDR3 bases are TGTGCCACCAGCAGAGATTCCGGGGTGAACACTGAAGCTTTCTTT.

This chain uses TRBV19 with TRBJ1-3; D gene uncertain. The CDR3 length is 16 residues. V lost 3 bases to trimming and J lost 4 bases, with 16 bases between them. The germline V gene has CDR1 LNHDA and CDR2 SQIVND (reference sequence). This CDR3 is CASSIYRSRGGNTIYF. CDR3 DNA: TGTGCCAGTAGTATCTATCGAAGCCGAGGAGGAAACACCATATATTTT.

This clone was seen once. CDR3 loop: CASSLSQRGTYGYTF. As DNA, the CDR3 is TGTGCCAGCAGTTTATCCCAAAGGGGGACCTATGGCTACACCTTC. The J gene is TRBJ1-2, the V gene TRBV27, with D possibly matching TRBD1 (6 bases). The CDR3 sequence is 15 residues long. Germline V CDR1 and CDR2: MNHEY, SMNVEV (reference sequence). The V end was cut by 0 bases, the J end by 4 bases, with 12 bases between.

The V call is TRBV5-5, the J call TRBJ2-1; 8 bases line up with TRBD2. The length of the CDR3 is 13 residues. The trim removed 4 bases at V and 8 bases at J, leaving 5 bases unmatched. CDR1 is SGHKS, CDR2 YYEKEE, per germline (reference sequence). CDR3 region: CASSPQRGHEQFF. CDR3 in DNA: TGTGCCAGCAGCCCACAGCGGGGGCATGAGCAGTTCTTC.

The chain employs TRBV4-3 and TRBJ2-5, with 7 bases matching TRBD2. The CDR3 length is 15 residues. Germline CDR1 is LGHNA and CDR2 is YSLEER. J lost 5 bases, V lost 3 bases, and 9 bases had no gene match. The CDR3 bases are TGCGCCAGCAGCCAGTGGGGGGGAACATCGGAGACCCAGTACTTC. Protein sequence: CASSQWGGTSETQYF.

The chain has TRBV9 and TRBJ1-4, with D maybe TRBD1 (5 bases). Trimming took off 4 bases at V and 8 bases at J, with 18 bases between the two ends. CDR3 size: 15 residues. Germline CDR1 and CDR2: SGDLS and YYNGEE. This chain's CDR3 is CASSPGDFPNEKLFF. The CDR3 bases are TGTGCCAGCAGCCCTGGGGACTTCCCCAACGAAAAACTGTTTTTT.

This clone was observed a single time. The rearrangement uses TRBV28 and TRBJ2-5; 11 nucleotides align to TRBD2. The CDR3 loop spans 16 amino acids. Germline CDR1 and CDR2: MDHEN and SYDVKM. The trim removed 5 bases at V and 4 bases at J, leaving 9 bases unmatched. CDR3 residues: CASSTQTSGRIETQYF. Written as DNA, the CDR3 is TGTGCCAGCAGTACCCAAACTAGCGGGAGAATAGAGACCCAGTACTTC.

The chain is built from TRBV19 and TRBJ1-2, with unresolved D. Germline loops: CDR1 LNHDA, CDR2 SQIVND (reference sequence). This CDR3 has 15 amino acids. Deletions cut 2 bases from V and 4 bases from J, with 14 bases between. This chain's CDR3 is CASSIKRRTAYGYTF. CDR3 bases: TGTGCCAGTAGTATAAAAAGGAGGACGGCCTATGGCTACACCTTC.

This chain connects TRBV11-2 to TRBJ2-7, with D possibly matching TRBD1 (6 bases). Looked up from germline, CDR1 is SGHAT and CDR2 is FQNNGV. V was shortened by 1 base and J by 0 bases, with 7 bases between the two germline ends. This CDR3 region has 14 residues. CDR3 region: CASSLVQGSYEQYF. In nucleotides, the CDR3 is TGTGCCAGCAGCTTAGTACAGGGCTCCTACGAGCAGTACTTC.

This CDR3 reads CASPRAGDESPLHF. DNA for the CDR3: TGTGCCAGTCCCCGGGCGGGCGATGAGTCACCCCTCCACTTT. The genes are TRBV27 and TRBJ1-6; no reliable D call. V was pared by 9 bases and J by 10 bases, with 19 bases between. The germline gives CDR1 MNHEY, CDR2 SMNVEV (reference sequence). The CDR3 is 14 residues long.

The rearrangement links TRBV6-4 to TRBJ1-5, with a weak D call TRBD1 (6 bases). Between the trimmed V and J ends, which lost 7 bases and 5 bases, there was a span of 12 bases. The germline gives CDR1 MRHNA, CDR2 SNTAGT. This CDR3 is 13 amino acids long. CDR3 in DNA: TGTGCCAGCAAAACAGGGCCCTATCAGCCCCAGCATTTT. Translating it yields CASKTGPYQPQHF.

The gene calls are TRBV11-2 and TRBJ1-2, with TRBD1 matching over 9 bases. The CDR3 has 15 amino acids. The ends lost 2 bases at V and 4 bases at J; junction bases unmatched: 5. Germline CDR1 is SGHAT and CDR2 is FQNNGV. CDR3: CASSLIRDRAYGYTF. CDR3 in DNA: TGTGCCAGCAGCTTAATCCGGGACAGGGCCTATGGCTACACCTTC. Filled out from reference TRBV11-2 and TRBJ1-2, the complete variable domain reads EAGVAQSPRYKIIEKRQSVAFWCNPISGHATLYWYQQILGQGPKLLIQFQNNGVVDDSQLPKDRFSAERLKGVDSTLKIQPAKLEDSAVYLCASSLIRDRAYGYTFGSGTRLTVV.

This clone was detected many times. The J gene is TRBJ1-1, the V gene TRBV10-1, with 8 bases fitting TRBD1. Looked up from germline, CDR1 is WNHNN and CDR2 is SYGVQD (reference sequence). The CDR3 runs to 18 residues. V was pared by 10 bases and J by 5 bases, with 24 bases of the junction left unmatched. Written as DNA, the CDR3 is TGCGCCACTTCGAACACCCGAGGCAGGGGGCGAGGACGGACTGAAGCTTTCTTT. It encodes CATSNTRGRGRGRTEAFF.

This clone has just a few counts. This chain connects TRBV30 to TRBJ2-7; D might be TRBD2 (6 bases). Germline V gene sequence: CDR1 GTSNPN, CDR2 SVGIG (reference sequence). There are 12 residues in the CDR3. V lost 3 bases and J 10 bases, leaving 16 bases between the germline ends. DNA for the CDR3: TGTGCCTGGAGCGAGACTAGTCCTAGACAGTACTTC. The encoded protein is CAWSETSPRQYF.

The chain is built from TRBV29-1 and TRBJ2-2; D not resolved. CDR1 is SQVTM, CDR2 ANQGSEA, per germline. The CDR3 totals 12 residues. V lost 2 bases and J 3 bases, leaving 4 bases between the germline ends. The CDR3 region has the DNA TGCAGCGTTGAACGGTACACCGGGGAGCTGTTTTTT. It codes for CSVERYTGELFF.

For the CDR3, the DNA is TGTGCCAGCAGTCTAGCTAGCGGGATATCCTACGAGCAGTACTTC. It translates to CASSLASGISYEQYF. The chain combines TRBV6-1 with TRBJ2-7, with 9 bases aligning to TRBD2. The CDR3 has 15 amino acids. Looked up from germline, CDR1 is MNHNS and CDR2 is SASEGT. The V and J ends lost 5 bases and 1 base, in that order; junction bases with no gene match: 6.

The chain carries TRBV5-1 and TRBJ2-5; possibly TRBD2 for D (5 bases). The CDR3 length is 16 residues. The ends were cut back, 6 bases at V and 4 bases at J, with 22 bases in the middle. Germline V gene sequence: CDR1 SGHRS, CDR2 YFSETQ. CDR3 in DNA: TGCGCCAGCACACCCGGAAGAGGGATTAGGCGAGAGACCCAGTACTTC. Amino acid sequence: CASTPGRGIRRETQYF.

V is TRBV7-2 and J is TRBJ2-7; 13 nucleotides match TRBD2. The CDR3 is made up of 15 amino acids. From germline, CDR1 is SGHTA and CDR2 FQGNSA. The V gene end was trimmed by 4 bases and the J gene end by 2 bases; junction bases not matched to a gene: 2. The CDR3 DNA reads as TGTGCCAGCAGCTCCACTAGCGGGGGGGCCTACGAGCAGTACTTC. The encoded protein is CASSSTSGGAYEQYF. Full variable domain (outside the CDR3, taken from reference TRBV7-2 and TRBJ2-7): GAGVSQSPSNKVTEKGKDVELRCDPISGHTALYWYRQSLGQGLEFLIYFQGNSAPDKSGLPSDRFSAERTGGSVSTLTIQRTQQEDSAVYLCASSSTSGGAYEQYFGPGTRLTVT.

This clone has a single count. The chain couples TRBV7-2 to TRBJ2-1; 9 bases match TRBD2. The germline gives CDR1 SGHTA, CDR2 FQGNSA. J was trimmed by 8 bases and V by 5 bases; bases with no gene match: 10. CDR3 length: 15 amino acids. CDR3 loop: CASSAVAGVLDEQFF. In DNA, the CDR3 is TGTGCCAGCAGCGCAGTAGCGGGGGTCTTGGATGAGCAGTTCTTC.

V usage is TRBV30 and J usage is TRBJ2-7, with 11 bases lining up with TRBD2. V gave up 2 bases and J gave up 6 bases; unmatched junction bases: 6. CDR3 length: 14 amino acids. CDR1 and CDR2 from the germline V gene are GTSNPN and SVGIG (reference sequence). The CDR3 nucleotides are TGTGCCTGGAGTATAGTTAGCGGGGGGGTCGAGCAGTACTTC. Residues: CAWSIVSGGVEQYF.

The CDR3 sequence: CASGVGGAAAEQFF. The CDR3 region has the DNA TGTGCCAGCGGGGTGGGCGGGGCGGCCGCTGAGCAGTTCTTC. The chain links TRBV11-3 to TRBJ2-1, with D possibly matching TRBD2 (6 bases). The germline V gene encodes CDR1 SGHNT and CDR2 YENEEA. The CDR3 extends over 14 amino acids. V was pared by 8 bases and J by 9 bases, with 20 bases between.

V usage is TRBV11-2 and J usage is TRBJ1-6, with no clear D. The V end lost 3 bases, the J end lost 8 bases, and 11 bases lay between the germline ends. Per germline, CDR1 SGHAT and CDR2 FQNNGV. CDR3 length equals 14 residues. As DNA, the CDR3 is TGTGCCAGCAGCTTTAACTCCCGGGATTCACCCCTCCACTTT. Its protein is CASSFNSRDSPLHF.

The chain uses TRBV2 and TRBJ2-2, with TRBD1 as a possible D gene (6 bases). The germline V gene has CDR1 SNHLY and CDR2 FYNNEI. The V and J ends lost 5 bases and 3 bases respectively, with 10 bases between them. This CDR3 has 14 amino acids. DNA of the CDR3: TGTGCCAGCAGTTTCGACAGGTACACCGGGGAGCTGTTTTTT. It yields the protein CASSFDRYTGELFF.

The chain carries TRBV20-1 and TRBJ2-5; D is ambiguous. Germline V gene lookup returns CDR1 DFQATT and CDR2 SNEGSKA (reference sequence). V was cut by 5 bases and J by 0 bases, with 4 bases left in between. The CDR3 spans 11 residues. The CDR3 DNA is TGCAGTGCTCAGTACCAAGAGACCCAGTACTTC. It translates to CSAQYQETQYF.

This chain joins TRBV10-1 and TRBJ2-7, with 15 positions matching TRBD2. Looked up from germline, CDR1 is WNHNN and CDR2 is SYGVQD (reference sequence). The V segment lost 6 bases and the J segment 3 bases; nucleotides outside the gene matches: 12. The CDR3 has 18 amino acids. The chain's CDR3 is CASSQGLAGGTGDYEQYF. The CDR3 DNA reads as TGCGCCAGCAGCCAGGGACTAGCGGGGGGTACCGGGGACTACGAGCAGTACTTC.